These 14 T cell receptor beta chains were sequenced from one sample in a study of shared clonotypes between healthy human individuals. This table comes from immunoSEQ multiplex PCR, and its TCRdb copy is limited to in-frame clones, with some not included. The sample shows 2,500,000 or so clones, 90% to 95% of them seen only once. Sequenced material: naive CD4+ T cells from PBMCs. Subset indicated: CD45RA+ positively selected. The source is a man in his late teens or twenties in good health. Some clones in this sample may be carry-over from other donors' samples.

This rearrangement joins TRBV5-1 to TRBJ2-5; TRBD2 aligns across 10 bases. V was clipped by 2 bases and J by 2 bases; unmatched bases: 3. The CDR3 is 15 residues long. CDR1 is SGHRS, CDR2 YFSETQ, per germline. Written as DNA, the CDR3 is TGCGCCAGCAGCTTTAGCGGGAGGTTACAAGAGACCCAGTACTTC. Translation gives CASSFSGRLQETQYF.

This clone showed up just once. V usage is TRBV7-2 and J usage is TRBJ1-1; D ambiguous. V was clipped by 1 base and J by 0 bases, with 15 bases between them. The CDR3 extends over 17 amino acids. CDR1 is SGHTA and CDR2 is FQGNSA in the germline V gene. The CDR3, as DNA: TGTGCCAGCAGCTTAGGGGGAGGGTCCCCTTTGAACACTGAAGCTTTCTTT. Protein: CASSLGGGSPLNTEAFF.

The V call is TRBV11-2, the J call TRBJ2-7; 8 bases agree with TRBD1. The ends lost 2 bases at V and 7 bases at J; junction bases unmatched: 10. The V gene's germline CDR1 is SGHAT and CDR2 FQNNGV. CDR3 length: 15 amino acids. The CDR3 spells CASSLTVGRGQEQYF. In nucleotides, the CDR3 is TGTGCCAGCAGCTTAACGGTCGGCAGGGGGCAAGAGCAGTACTTC.

The chain recombines TRBV19 with TRBJ1-5; D call uncertain. This CDR3 contains 14 residues. Trimming took off 1 base at V and 5 bases at J, with 9 bases between the two ends. The germline CDR1 and CDR2 sequences are LNHDA and SQIVND (reference sequence). Here the CDR3 reads CASSIGRMDQPQHF. CDR3 bases: TGTGCCAGTAGTATAGGTCGTATGGATCAGCCCCAGCATTTT. The whole variable domain, remainder taken from reference TRBV19 and TRBJ1-5, is DGGITQSPKYLFRKEGQNVTLSCEQNLNHDAMYWYRQDPGQGLRLIYYSQIVNDFQKGDIAEGYSVSREKKESFPLTVTSAQKNPTAFYLCASSIGRMDQPQHFGDGTRLSIL.

This sequence joins TRBV5-5 and TRBJ1-1, with 12 nucleotides matching TRBD1. This CDR3 has 16 residues. In germline, CDR1 is SGHKS, CDR2 YYEKEE (reference sequence). V trimming: 4 bases; J trimming: 4 bases; junction bases outside the gene matches: 8. The CDR3 DNA is TGTGCCAGCAGCCAGGGACAGGGGGCTTTGCGCACTGAAGCTTTCTTT. Its translation is CASSQGQGALRTEAFF.

The chain uses TRBV28 and TRBJ1-2; D is possibly TRBD1 (6 bases). Trimming pared 3 bases from V and 2 bases from J, leaving 10 bases between. CDR1 and CDR2 (germline): MDHEN, SYDVKM. CDR3 length: 14 amino acids. CDR3 residues: CASSFYRGNYGYTF. CDR3 DNA: TGTGCCAGCAGTTTTTATAGGGGGAACTATGGCTACACCTTC.

The rearrangement joins TRBV4-3 to TRBJ2-2; D perhaps matches TRBD2 (5 bases). The CDR3 has 16 residues. Between the trimmed V and J ends, which lost 0 bases and 5 bases, there was a span of 13 bases. The germline V gene has CDR1 LGHNA and CDR2 YSLEER. CDR3 sequence: CASSQDAYRGTGELFF. CDR3 coding DNA: TGCGCCAGCAGCCAAGATGCGTATCGGGGAACCGGGGAGCTGTTTTTT.

This clone was counted between two and nine times. This sequence joins TRBV6-6 and TRBJ1-4; D remains ambiguous. Germline values: CDR1 MNHNY, CDR2 SVGAGI (reference sequence). Trimming cost V 0 bases and J 14 bases, with 10 bases left between them. The CDR3 length is 12 residues. The CDR3 nucleotides read TGTGCCAGCAGTTACTCGAGTGGTAGGCTGTTTTTT. It yields the protein CASSYSSGRLFF.

V and J are TRBV7-2 and TRBJ1-5; 8 bases match TRBD1. The CDR3 length is 14 residues. Germline CDR1 reads SGHTA; CDR2 reads FQGNSA. Germline trimming cut 5 bases from V and 1 base from J; bases unmatched to any gene: 1. The CDR3 loop reads CASSRTGSNQPQHF. In DNA form, the CDR3 reads TGTGCCAGCAGCCGGACAGGGAGCAATCAGCCCCAGCATTTT.

The rearrangement uses TRBV5-5 and TRBJ2-5; either TRBD1 or TRBD2 may fit D (5 bases each). Germline V gene data show CDR1 as SGHKS and CDR2 as YYEKEE (reference sequence). This CDR3 has 15 amino acids. Between the trimmed V and J ends, which lost 0 bases and 5 bases, there was a span of 14 bases. The CDR3: CASSLGTGGPETQYF. CDR3 in DNA: TGTGCCAGCAGCTTGGGGACTGGGGGTCCCGAGACCCAGTACTTC.

This chain connects TRBV4-2 to TRBJ2-7; 8 bases match TRBD2. The length of the CDR3 is 15 residues. J gave up 3 bases and V 1 base, and 5 bases lay outside the gene matches. From germline, CDR1 is LGHNA and CDR2 YNFKEQ. CDR3 residues: CASSQGDGRDYEQYF. CDR3 nucleotides: TGTGCCAGCAGCCAAGGCGACGGGAGGGACTACGAGCAGTACTTC.

The CDR3 reads CASSFGDSHYEQYF. The DNA for the CDR3 is TGTGCCAGCAGTTTCGGGGACAGCCACTACGAGCAGTACTTC. The chain recombines TRBV27 with TRBJ2-7; 7 positions match TRBD1. CDR3 size: 14 residues. After removal of 3 bases from V and 3 bases from J, the junction contained 5 bases not matched to a gene. The germline V gene encodes CDR1 MNHEY and CDR2 SMNVEV (reference sequence).

The chain recombines TRBV5-4 with TRBJ2-3, with D maybe TRBD2 (5 bases). This CDR3 spans 17 amino acids. Germline V lookup: CDR1 SGHNT, CDR2 YYREEE (reference sequence). Trimming removed 4 bases at V and 4 bases at J, with 22 bases between. The CDR3 coding sequence is TGTGCCAGCAGCCCGCTTGTGGGGAGTGATTTCGCAGATACGCAGTATTTT. This sequence encodes CASSPLVGSDFADTQYF.

The chain uses TRBV4-2 and TRBJ2-3; possibly TRBD2 for D (6 bases). In germline, CDR1 is LGHNA, CDR2 YNFKEQ. Trimming took 1 base from V and 3 from J, leaving 11 bases between them. The CDR3 totals 15 residues. CDR3 sequence: CASSQVDGGTDTQYF. Here the CDR3 DNA reads TGTGCCAGCAGCCAAGTGGACGGGGGTACAGATACGCAGTATTTT.